The rows below give T cell receptor beta chains drawn from one sample of a study of beta chain features in type 1 diabetes. Sequencing was performed with immunoSEQ multiplex PCR; in TCRdb, only in-frame clones are kept and a portion is missing. This table holds roughly 260,000 clones, roughly 21% found once. Material: naive CD4+ T cells from blood. Every receptor here comes from a woman in her thirties or forties with type 1 diabetes. Both conserved end residues are part of each CDR3. A D gene is named only where the DNA matches it firmly. Expanded clones are given a class, and other clones once, few, many or no size at all.

TGTGCCAGCAGTGAAGGACTTCCCGGGACCGGGGAGCTGTTTTTT	CASSEGLPGTGELFF	15	TRBJ2-2	once	TRBV6-1	NA
TGTGCCAGCAGTTCTTCCAACAACAATCAGCCCCAGCATTTT	CASSSSNNNQPQHF	14	TRBJ1-5	few	TRBV28	NA
TGTGCCAGCAGTTTATCCTACGCGGGGGCACACCCCCAGCATTTT	CASSLSYAGAHPQHF	15	TRBJ1-5	few	TRBV27	NA
TGTGCCAGCAAAGAAGGGGGGACCCAGTACTTC	CASKEGGTQYF	11	TRBJ2-5	few	TRBV2	NA
TGCAGCGTTAGGGCGGGGGTCGGGGGCCCGACGAGTTATTTCTTC	CSVRAGVGGPTSYFF	15	TRBJ2-1	few	TRBV29-1	NA
TGCGCCAGCAGCTCCGGACTCACGGAGAGAGAGCAGTACTTC	CASSSGLTEREQYF	14	TRBJ2-7	few	TRBV5-1	NA
TGCAGTGGACGCGGTGCCTACGAGCAGTACTTC	CSGRGAYEQYF	11	TRBJ2-7	NA	TRBV20-1	NA
TGCGCCAGCAGCGCACAGGATCCATTTGAAGCTTTCTTT	CASSAQDPFEAFF	13	TRBJ1-1	NA	TRBV4-3	NA
TGTGCCAGCAGCGAAGGGGGACAGGGGCTCCCACAGCAGCAGTTCTTC	CASSEGGQGLPQQQFF	16	TRBJ2-1	few	TRBV9	TRBD1
TGTGCCTGGAGTGTAGGGCAGGGGGCACGTCAGCCCCAGCATTTT	CAWSVGQGARQPQHF	15	TRBJ1-5	NA	TRBV30	TRBD1
TGTGCCAGCAGGCAAATCCAAGGAGACAGTCCGTATGGCTACACCTTC	CASRQIQGDSPYGYTF	16	TRBJ1-2	NA	TRBV11-2	NA
TGTGCCAGTACACCCAGGGACAACCAAGAGACCCAGTACTTC	CASTPRDNQETQYF	14	TRBJ2-5	few	TRBV14	NA
TGTGCCAGCAGCGTAGCCGGACAGCACAATGAGCAGTTCTTC	CASSVAGQHNEQFF	14	TRBJ2-1	NA	TRBV7-3	NA
TGTGCCAGCAGCATCGGGCAGGGACACTGGGGCACAGATACGCAGTATTTT	CASSIGQGHWGTDTQYF	17	TRBJ2-3	NA	TRBV11-2	NA
TGCGCCAGCAGCCAGAGGACTAGCGGGGGAGACTCAGATACGCAGTATTTT	CASSQRTSGGDSDTQYF	17	TRBJ2-3	few	TRBV4-1	TRBD2
TGTGCCAGCTCATCTGGAGTACAGGGAGGGGTGGAGTACTTC	CASSSGVQGGVEYF	14	TRBJ2-7	NA	TRBV18	NA
TGTGCCACCAAGAGACACCCACAGGACGAGCAGTACTTC	CATKRHPQDEQYF	13	TRBJ2-7	few	TRBV15	NA
TGCGCCAGTAAGGGGGACAGCCCCCTTTCACCCCTCCACTTT	CASKGDSPLSPLHF	14	TRBJ1-6	NA	TRBV5-1	TRBD1
TGTGCCAGCAGCGGCAGGTCGGCAGATACGCAGTATTTT	CASSGRSADTQYF	13	TRBJ2-3	few	TRBV7-2	NA
TGCGCCAGCAGCTTTATTGCGGGAGCCGCCTACAATGAGCAGTTCTTC	CASSFIAGAAYNEQFF	16	TRBJ2-1	few	TRBV5-1	TRBD2
TGTGCCAGCAGCTTAGCAGGGTCCGCGGGAGATACGCAGTATTTT	CASSLAGSAGDTQYF	15	TRBJ2-3	once	TRBV7-2	NA
TGTGCCAGCAAGTACCGGGGAGGGATGAACACTGAAGCTTTCTTT	CASKYRGGMNTEAFF	15	TRBJ1-1	few	TRBV28	NA
TGCGCCAGCAGCTCGTCGCGGGATAGACAGCCCCAGCATTTT	CASSSSRDRQPQHF	14	TRBJ1-5	few	TRBV5-1	NA
TGCAGTGCCAGTTTGGAGACCCAGTACTTC	CSASLETQYF	10	TRBJ2-5	NA	TRBV20-1	NA
TGTGCCAGCAGCCGCACCGGGACTAGCACAGATACGCAGTATTTT	CASSRTGTSTDTQYF	15	TRBJ2-3	few	TRBV5-4	NA
TGTGCCAGCAGCTTGGTAGGACAGGGGTTCGGTGGCTACACCTTC	CASSLVGQGFGGYTF	15	TRBJ1-2	few	TRBV5-4	TRBD1
TGTGCCAGCAGACCGCCGGGACAGGGGTACAATGAGCAGTTCTTC	CASRPPGQGYNEQFF	15	TRBJ2-1	NA	TRBV28	TRBD1
TGTGCCAGCAGACCTGACAGGGATCTCTCTGAAGCTTTCTTT	CASRPDRDLSEAFF	14	TRBJ1-1	few	TRBV2	TRBD1